The TCR beta chain described here comes from a study of cytomegalovirus exposure and HLA in healthy donors. The study's findings and limits: Diagnosis of cytomegalovirus status made by the classifier reportedly showed high specificity and sensitivity. The tendency of first-cohort TCR clusters to co-occur in the 120 or so validation repertoires emerged from a later analysis. In vitro assays verified that three CMV-associated chains recognized CMV antigens specifically. According to the study, 150 to 200 TCR beta chains were cytomegalovirus-associated.

Turning to this clone: No antigen is known for it.

Germline loops: CDR1 SGHAT, CDR2 FQDESV (reference sequence). With 3 bases clipped from V and 10 bases from J, the junction kept 15 bases outside the gene matches. The CDR3 loop spans 16 amino acids. Data came from immunoSEQ multiplex PCR; TCRdb stores just in-frame clones and leaves some out. The repertoire holds 200,000 to 250,000 clones, with 75% to 95% as singletons. The chain couples TRBV11-1 to TRBJ2-1, with TRBD1 identical over 7 bases. The receptor's source is a woman between 18 and 30 years old in good health and CMV-seronegative. Sample: PBMCs. The CDR3 here is CASSLGLRGPGGEQFF. The DNA for the CDR3 is TGTGCCAGCAGCTTGGGGCTAAGGGGGCCAGGTGGGGAGCAGTTCTTC.